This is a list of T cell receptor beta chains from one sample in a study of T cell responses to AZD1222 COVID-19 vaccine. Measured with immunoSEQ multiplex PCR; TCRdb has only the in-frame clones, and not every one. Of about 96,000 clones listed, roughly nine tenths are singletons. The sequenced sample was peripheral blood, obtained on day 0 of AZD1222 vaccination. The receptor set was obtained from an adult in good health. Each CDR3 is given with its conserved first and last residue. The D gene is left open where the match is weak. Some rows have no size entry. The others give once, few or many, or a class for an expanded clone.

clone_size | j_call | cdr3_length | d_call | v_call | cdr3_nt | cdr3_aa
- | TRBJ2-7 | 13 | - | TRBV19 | TGTGCCAGTAGGAGGGCTCCCCCCTACGAGCAGTACTTC | CASRRAPPYEQYF
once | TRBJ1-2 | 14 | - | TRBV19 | TGTGCCAGTAGTATAGGGGGGCCAAGGAATGGCTACACCTTC | CASSIGGPRNGYTF
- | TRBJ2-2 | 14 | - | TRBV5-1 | TGCGCCAGCAGCTTTGAGAGAAACTCCGGGGAGCTGTTTTTT | CASSFERNSGELFF
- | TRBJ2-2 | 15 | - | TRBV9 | TGTGCCAGCAGCGCCCAGATCAGGGGTGCCGGGGAGCTGTTTTTT | CASSAQIRGAGELFF
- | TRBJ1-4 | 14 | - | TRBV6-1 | TGTGCCAGCAGTGAGTTACAGATTAATGAAAAACTGTTTTTT | CASSELQINEKLFF
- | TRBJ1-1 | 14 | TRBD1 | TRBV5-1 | TGCGCCAGCACCAGGGGGGATTCCGACACTGAAGCTTTCTTT | CASTRGDSDTEAFF
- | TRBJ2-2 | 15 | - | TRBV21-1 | TGTGCCAGCAGCACCAGGACAGGGGGAACCGGGGAGCTGTTTTTT | CASSTRTGGTGELFF
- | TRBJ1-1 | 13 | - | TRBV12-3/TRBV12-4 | TGTGCCAGCAGTTTGACGGGGTGGGATGAAGCTTTCTTT | CASSLTGWDEAFF
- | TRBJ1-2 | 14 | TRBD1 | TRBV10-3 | TGTGCCATCAGCCCGGGACAGCTTAACTATGGCTACACCTTC | CAISPGQLNYGYTF
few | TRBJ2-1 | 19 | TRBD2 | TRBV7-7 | TGTGCTAGCAGCTCAGGGCCACCGGGACTAGCGGGGGGTAACAATGAGCAGTTCTTC | CASSSGPPGLAGGNNEQFF
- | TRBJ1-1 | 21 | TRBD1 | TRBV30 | TGTGCCTGGAGTGTCGGGACAGGGGGCTATTTTAAGGGGGGTAGAAACACTGAAGCTTTCTTT | CAWSVGTGGYFKGGRNTEAFF
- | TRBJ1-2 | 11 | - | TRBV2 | TGTGCCAGCACCGGGGGGGGCGGCTACACCTTC | CASTGGGGYTF
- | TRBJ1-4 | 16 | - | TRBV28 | TGTGCCAGCAGTTCCGGGACACTTGGATTTAATGAAAAACTGTTTTTT | CASSSGTLGFNEKLFF
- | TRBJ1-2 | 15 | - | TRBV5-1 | TGCGCCAGCAGCTTGAACGGGGAGGTCGGCTATGGCTACACCTTC | CASSLNGEVGYGYTF
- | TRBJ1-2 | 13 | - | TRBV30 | TGTGCCTCGAAGGTCGCCAGCTCCTATGGCTACACCTTC | CASKVASSYGYTF
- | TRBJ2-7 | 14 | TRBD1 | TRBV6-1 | TGTGCCAGCAGTGACCCCGGGACAGGGGATGAGCAGTACTTC | CASSDPGTGDEQYF
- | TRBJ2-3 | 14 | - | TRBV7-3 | TGTGCCAGCAGCCGGACTCAAAGCACAGATACGCAGTATTTT | CASSRTQSTDTQYF
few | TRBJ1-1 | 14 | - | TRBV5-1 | TGCGCCAGCAGCTCCAGCTTGTTGAACACTGAAGCTTTCTTT | CASSSSLLNTEAFF
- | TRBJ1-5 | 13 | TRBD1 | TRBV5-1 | TGCGCCAGCAGCTTGGCCACAGGGGAATCCCAGCATTTT | CASSLATGESQHF
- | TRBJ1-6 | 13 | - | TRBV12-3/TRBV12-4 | TGTGCCAGCAGTTTCCGGTTAAATTCACCCCTCCACTTT | CASSFRLNSPLHF
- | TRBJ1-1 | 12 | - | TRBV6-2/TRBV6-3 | TGTGCCAGCAGCCCTCGGGGGTTTGAAGCTTTCTTT | CASSPRGFEAFF
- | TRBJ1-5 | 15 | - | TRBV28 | TGTGCCAGCAGTTCCCCTCAGGGAGGTTTTCAGCCCCAGCATTTT | CASSSPQGGFQPQHF
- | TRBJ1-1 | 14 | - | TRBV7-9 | TGTGCCACGCGAGAAGACAGCCGGAACACTGAAGCTTTCTTT | CATREDSRNTEAFF
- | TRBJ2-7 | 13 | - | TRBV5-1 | TGCGCCAGCAGCTTGGGAGCATCCGTGGAGCAGTACTTC | CASSLGASVEQYF
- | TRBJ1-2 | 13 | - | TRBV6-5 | TGTGCCAGCACCCAGGACAGAACGAATGGCTACACCTTC | CASTQDRTNGYTF
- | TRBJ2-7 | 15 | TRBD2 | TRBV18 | TGTGCCAGCTCACCGGGACTAGCGGAAGCCTACGAGCAGTACTTC | CASSPGLAEAYEQYF
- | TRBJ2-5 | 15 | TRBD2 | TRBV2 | TGTGCCAGCAGTGACGGTGGGGGGGTCCTTAGGACCCAGTACTTC | CASSDGGGVLRTQYF
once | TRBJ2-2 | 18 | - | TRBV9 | TGTGCCAGCAGCGTAGCGGCGGTAGGGGGGCGCCACACCGGGGAGCTGTTTTTT | CASSVAAVGGRHTGELFF
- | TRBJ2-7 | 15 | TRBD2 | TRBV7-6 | TGTGCCAGCAGCTTAGGTCCTAGCGGCTCCTACGAGCAGTACTTC | CASSLGPSGSYEQYF
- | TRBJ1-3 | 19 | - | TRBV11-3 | TGTGCCAGCAGCGAGCATAAACCAGACACCCTATCCTCTGGAAACACCATATATTTT | CASSEHKPDTLSSGNTIYF
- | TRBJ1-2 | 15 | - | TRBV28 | TGTGCCAGCGGACATGCAGGGGCATCTAACTATGGCTACACCTTC | CASGHAGASNYGYTF
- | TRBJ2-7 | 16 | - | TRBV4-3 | TGCGCCAGCAGCCAAGCTTTACAGATTGGCGCCTACGAGCAGTACTTC | CASSQALQIGAYEQYF
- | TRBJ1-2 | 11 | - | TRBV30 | TGTGCCTGGAGCGTCGGGAGTGGCTACACCTTC | CAWSVGSGYTF
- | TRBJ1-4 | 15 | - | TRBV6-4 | TGTGCCAGCAGTGAACGGTTTGGCTTGGGTGAAAAACTGTTTTTT | CASSERFGLGEKLFF
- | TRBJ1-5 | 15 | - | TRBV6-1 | TGTGCCAGCAGTGAAGCGCGGGCAGGATATCAGCCCCAGCATTTT | CASSEARAGYQPQHF
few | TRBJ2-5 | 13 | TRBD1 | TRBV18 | TGTGCCAGCTCACATGACAGGGCGGAGACCCAGTACTTC | CASSHDRAETQYF
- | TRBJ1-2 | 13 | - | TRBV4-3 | TGCGCCAGCAGCCAGGCCGTTAACTATGGCTACACCTTC | CASSQAVNYGYTF
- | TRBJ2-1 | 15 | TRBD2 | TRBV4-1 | TGCGCCAGCAGCACTAGCGGGGGGAACCTCTATGAGCAGTTCTTC | CASSTSGGNLYEQFF
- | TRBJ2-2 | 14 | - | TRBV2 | TGTGCCAGCAAGGCCCAGATAAACACCGGGGAGCTGTTTTTT | CASKAQINTGELFF
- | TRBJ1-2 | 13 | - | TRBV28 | TGTGCCAGCAGTTTATCGGCCTACTATGGCTACACCTTC | CASSLSAYYGYTF
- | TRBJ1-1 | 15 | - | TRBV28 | TGTGCCAGCAGTTTATGGGCCAACAGGGCCCCTGAAGCTTTCTTT | CASSLWANRAPEAFF
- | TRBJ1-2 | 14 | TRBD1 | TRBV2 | TGTGCCAGCAAAGGGACAGGGGAGGATTATGGCTACACCTTC | CASKGTGEDYGYTF
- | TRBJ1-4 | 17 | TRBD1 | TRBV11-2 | TGTGCCAGCAGCTTTTCCCCCGGGACAGGGGGACGAGAAAAACTGTTTTTT | CASSFSPGTGGREKLFF
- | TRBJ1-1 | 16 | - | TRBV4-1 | TGCGCCAGCAGCCAAGAGGGGCAGATCATGAACACTGAAGCTTTCTTT | CASSQEGQIMNTEAFF